The 21 T cell receptor beta chains below were found in one sample sequenced in a study of technical replicates of blood from several donors. TCRdb's copy holds only in-frame clones and misses some; the assay was immunoSEQ multiplex PCR. The sample lists some 80,000 clones; roughly 95% were seen once. Specimen: T cells isolated from PBMCs. Receptor source: a human donor in good health.

The J gene is TRBJ2-7, the V gene TRBV6-5, with a tentative D call TRBD1 (6 bases). Germline V lookup: CDR1 MNHEY, CDR2 SVGAGI. With 5 bases removed from V and 0 bases from J, the gap between germline ends came to 14 bases. The CDR3 runs 15 residues. The CDR3 spells CASSQGLGASYEQYF. DNA for the CDR3: TGTGCCAGCAGTCAAGGGTTGGGGGCCTCCTACGAGCAGTACTTC.

V gene TRBV25-1 combines with J gene TRBJ2-7; possibly TRBD2 for D (6 bases). Trimming took off 1 base at V and 0 bases at J, with 7 bases between the two ends. Germline V lookup: CDR1 MGHDK, CDR2 SYGVNS. The CDR3 covers 14 residues. The CDR3 is CASSEFGGSYEQYF. CDR3 nucleotide sequence: TGTGCCAGCAGTGAATTCGGGGGCTCCTACGAGCAGTACTTC.

The chain recombines TRBV6-1 with TRBJ2-1, with TRBD2 matching 13 bases. CDR1 is MNHNS, CDR2 SASEGT, per germline. This CDR3 has 14 amino acids. The V and J ends lost 4 bases and 14 bases, in that order; junction bases with no gene match: 8. The chain's CDR3 is CASSGGTSGDSKFF. The CDR3 DNA reads TGTGCCAGCAGTGGGGGGACTAGCGGGGATAGCAAGTTCTTC.

The chain has TRBV6-1 and TRBJ1-5, with 7 bases identical to TRBD1. Germline V lookup: CDR1 MNHNS, CDR2 SASEGT. There are 18 residues in the CDR3. Trimming took 4 bases from V and 1 from J; bases not matched to a gene: 13. The CDR3 DNA follows: TGTGCCAGCAGTGGTTCGAAGGGGGCGTTTGGGAGCAATCAGCCCCAGCATTTT. It is translated as CASSGSKGAFGSNQPQHF.

This clone has a single count. The J gene is TRBJ2-7, the V gene TRBV9; 8 nucleotides line up with TRBD2. The J segment lost 5 bases and the V segment lost 0 bases, leaving 7 bases of the junction unmatched. This CDR3 region has 15 residues. Germline V lookup: CDR1 SGDLS, CDR2 YYNGEE. CDR3 DNA: TGTGCCAGCAGCGTAGCTTCCGGGACTAGTAACGAGCAGTACTTC. Protein: CASSVASGTSNEQYF.

The V gene is TRBV12-5, the J gene TRBJ2-7; 7 nucleotides match TRBD1. This CDR3 is 14 amino acids long. Germline V gene lookup returns CDR1 LGHNT and CDR2 FRNRAP. Trimming cost V 6 bases and J 4 bases; bases outside gene matches: 9. CDR3 in amino acids: CASGPGTDLYEQYF. DNA for the CDR3: TGTGCTAGTGGCCCCGGGACAGACCTGTACGAGCAGTACTTC.

Here the CDR3 DNA reads TGTGCCAGCAGCGTAGAAGGACTAGAGGACGAGCAGTACTTC. This translates into CASSVEGLEDEQYF. The chain carries TRBV9 and TRBJ2-7; the match to TRBD2 covers 7 bases. This CDR3 spans 14 amino acids. V gave up 0 bases and J gave up 5 bases; unmatched junction bases: 5. Germline CDR1 reads SGDLS; CDR2 reads YYNGEE.

The V gene is TRBV9, the J gene TRBJ2-3; 7 bases are shared with TRBD2. J lost 3 bases, V lost 0 bases, and 7 bases had no gene match. Germline V gene sequence: CDR1 SGDLS, CDR2 YYNGEE. The CDR3 runs to 16 residues. This chain's CDR3 is CASSVGVGGMTDTQYF. CDR3 coding DNA: TGTGCCAGCAGCGTAGGAGTGGGAGGGATGACAGATACGCAGTATTTT.

This chain links TRBV25-1 with TRBJ1-4, with 10 bases matching TRBD1. Germline CDR1 reads MGHDK; CDR2 reads SYGVNS. The trim removed 6 bases at V and 5 bases at J, leaving 3 bases unmatched. CDR3 length: 14 amino acids. As DNA, the CDR3 is TGTGCCAGCAGGATGGGACAGGGGAATGAAAAACTGTTTTTT. Its protein product is CASRMGQGNEKLFF.

DNA for the CDR3: TGCGCCAGCAGCCAAGATAGACAAAGAACTGAAGCTTTCTTT. Its protein is CASSQDRQRTEAFF. The gene calls are TRBV4-1 and TRBJ1-1; D is ambiguous. The V and J ends lost 0 bases and 5 bases respectively, with 10 bases between them. This CDR3 spans 14 amino acids. CDR1 and CDR2 from the germline V gene are MGHRA and YSYEKL.

This chain joins TRBV5-4 and TRBJ2-2; 8 bases map to TRBD1. Germline V CDR1 and CDR2: SGHNT, YYREEE (reference sequence). Trimming removed 9 bases from V and 5 bases from J; junction bases left unmatched: 6. The CDR3 contains 13 residues. The CDR3 loop reads CATYTGGTGELFF. As DNA, the CDR3 is TGTGCCACCTATACAGGGGGGACCGGGGAGCTGTTTTTT. Drawing the rest from reference TRBV5-4 and TRBJ2-2, the complete variable domain is ETGVTQSPTHLIKTRGQQVTLRCSSQSGHNTVSWYQQALGQGPQFIFQYYREEENGRGNFPPRFSGLQFPNYSSELNVNALELDDSALYLCATYTGGTGELFFGEGSRLTVL.

V usage is TRBV27 and J usage is TRBJ2-1; tentatively, D is TRBD2 (6 bases). Trimming shortened V by 6 bases and J by 2 bases, and 11 bases separated the two germline ends. The germline V gene has CDR1 MNHEY and CDR2 SMNVEV (reference sequence). The CDR3 covers 14 residues. The CDR3 DNA sequence: TGTGCCAGCAGAACCGGCGGGGCCTACAATGAGCAGTTCTTC. This encodes CASRTGGAYNEQFF.

The rearrangement links TRBV4-3 to TRBJ2-5, with a possible D match to TRBD2 (6 bases). The CDR3 loop spans 14 amino acids. The ends were cut back, 4 bases at V and 7 bases at J, with 16 bases in the middle. The V gene's germline CDR1 is LGHNA and CDR2 YSLEER. In nucleotides, the CDR3 is TGCGCCAGCAGCCTGGGACTGGATTCATGGACCCAGTACTTC. It translates to CASSLGLDSWTQYF.

The rearrangement uses TRBV30 and TRBJ1-2; D is unresolved. The CDR3 length is 11 residues. The V end lost 0 bases, the J end lost 6 bases, and 5 bases lay between the germline ends. The germline V gene has CDR1 GTSNPN and CDR2 SVGIG (reference sequence). The CDR3 sequence is CAWSVQNGYTF. CDR3 sequence (DNA): TGTGCCTGGAGTGTACAGAATGGCTACACCTTC.

V and J are TRBV19 and TRBJ2-7; D may be TRBD1 (6 bases). The CDR3 consists of 11 residues. Germline V gene data show CDR1 as LNHDA and CDR2 as SQIVND (reference sequence). The germline V and J ends were trimmed by 10 bases and 6 bases, with 13 bases remaining between them. The CDR3 loop is CATQQGPEQYF. The CDR3 region has the DNA TGTGCCACCCAACAGGGTCCCGAGCAGTACTTC.

This clone was observed once. The rearrangement uses TRBV30 and TRBJ1-2; no clear D gene. This CDR3 region has 13 residues. V was trimmed by 4 bases and J by 8 bases, leaving 17 bases between them. Germline lookup yields CDR1 GTSNPN and CDR2 SVGIG (reference sequence). CDR3 in amino acids: CAWIRMVSGGYTF. CDR3 in DNA: TGTGCCTGGATACGTATGGTCAGCGGGGGCTACACCTTC. The full variable domain, in which reference TRBV30 and TRBJ1-2 provide the parts outside the CDR3, is SQTIHQWPATLVQPVGSPLSLECTVEGTSNPNLYWYRQAAGRGLQLLFYSVGIGQISSEVPQNLSASRPQDRQFILSSKKLLLSDSGFYLCAWIRMVSGGYTFGSGTRLTVV.

V usage is TRBV18 and J usage is TRBJ1-1, with no clear D. Germline CDR1 and CDR2: KGHSH and LQKENI. The CDR3 extends over 15 amino acids. V was trimmed by 0 bases and J by 1 base, leaving 9 bases between them. Here the CDR3 reads CASSPPAGRNTEAFF. CDR3 DNA: TGTGCCAGCTCACCACCAGCCGGGAGGAACACTGAAGCTTTCTTT.

This CDR3 reads CASGGRNEQFF. CDR3 sequence (DNA): TGTGCTAGTGGGGGGAGGAATGAGCAGTTCTTC. This chain links TRBV12-5 with TRBJ2-1; maybe TRBD2 (6 bases). This CDR3 has 11 amino acids. V was pared by 6 bases and J by 7 bases, with 7 bases between. Germline assignment: CDR1 LGHNT and CDR2 FRNRAP.

For the CDR3, the DNA is TGTGCCAGCAGCTTATCGCGCCGGGAGACCACCTACGAGCAGTACTTC. Its translation: CASSLSRRETTYEQYF. The chain has TRBV7-2 and TRBJ2-7, with D perhaps matching TRBD2 (6 bases). With 2 bases removed from V and 2 bases from J, the gap between germline ends came to 16 bases. The CDR3 extends over 16 amino acids. Germline CDR1 reads SGHTA; CDR2 reads FQGNSA.

The J gene is TRBJ2-1, the V gene TRBV30, with 8 bases that match TRBD2. The V gene's germline CDR1 is GTSNPN and CDR2 SVGIG (reference sequence). V lost 0 bases, J lost 11 bases, and 6 bases stayed unmatched. The CDR3 has 13 amino acids. Written as DNA, the CDR3 is TGTGCCTGGAGTGTACTCGGGAGGGAGCAGCAGTTCTTC. It is translated as CAWSVLGREQQFF.

In DNA form, the CDR3 reads TGCGCCAGCAGCCAAGAAACAGGGGCTTTGGAAAAACTGTTTTTT. It codes for CASSQETGALEKLFF. The chain employs TRBV4-3 and TRBJ1-4, with TRBD1 matching over 7 bases. CDR1 LGHNA and CDR2 YSLEER come from the germline V gene. V shed 0 bases, J shed 8 bases, and the junction held 6 bases outside the gene matches. The CDR3 covers 15 residues.